The source of this T cell receptor beta chain is a study of cytomegalovirus exposure and HLA in healthy donors. Study summary: The 130 or so validation repertoires, a later analysis reported, used the same platform as the roughly 650 repertoires from the first cohort. Study conclusions and caveats: A later analysis found first-cohort TCR clusters tended to co-occur in the approximately 120 validation repertoires. Cytomegalovirus association was assigned to some 160 TCR beta chains. According to reports, the classifier identified cytomegalovirus status with high specificity and sensitivity.

The table lists this clone with a count of one. Its antigen is still unknown. CDR3 length: 14 residues. Trimming took off 5 bases at V and 0 bases at J, with 10 bases between the two ends. The germline V gene encodes CDR1 LNHDA and CDR2 SQIVND (reference sequence). Some clones are missing from TCRdb's copy, which holds only in-frame ones; the method was immunoSEQ multiplex PCR. The sample holds about 110,000 clones, approximately 96% seen once. What was sequenced was PBMCs. The chain recombines TRBV19 with TRBJ2-5; tentative D call: TRBD1 (5 bases). The TCR sequence derives from a woman aged 18-35 years in good health and CMV-seronegative. This CDR3 is CASSGARYQETQYF. The CDR3, as DNA: TGTGCCAGTAGTGGGGCACGTTACCAAGAGACCCAGTACTTC.